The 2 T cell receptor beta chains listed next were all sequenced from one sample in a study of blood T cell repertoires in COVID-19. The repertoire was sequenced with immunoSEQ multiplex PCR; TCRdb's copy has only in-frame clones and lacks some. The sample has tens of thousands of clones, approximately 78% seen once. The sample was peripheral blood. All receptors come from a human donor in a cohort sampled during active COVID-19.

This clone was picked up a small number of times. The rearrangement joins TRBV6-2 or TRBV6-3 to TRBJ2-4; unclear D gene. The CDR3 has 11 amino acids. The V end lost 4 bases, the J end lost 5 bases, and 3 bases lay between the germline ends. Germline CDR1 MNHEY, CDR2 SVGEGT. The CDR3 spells CASSWQNIQYF. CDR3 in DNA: TGTGCCAGCAGTTGGCAAAACATTCAGTACTTC.

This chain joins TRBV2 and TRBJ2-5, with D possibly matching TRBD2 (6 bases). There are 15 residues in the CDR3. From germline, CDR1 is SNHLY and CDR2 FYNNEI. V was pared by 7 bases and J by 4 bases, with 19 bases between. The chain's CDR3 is CASNGGIITGETQYF. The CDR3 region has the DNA TGTGCCAGCAATGGAGGGATCATCACGGGAGAGACCCAGTACTTC.